This is a list of T cell receptor beta chains from one sample in a study of regulatory T cells in long-lasting Graves disease. TCRdb re-called the multiplex PCR reads through MiXCR, storing one row per CDR3 protein. In the table there are around 480,000 distinct CDR3 sequences, roughly a sixth of which are singletons. These records were also assigned to another study, of T cells in Graves' hyperthyroidism and ophthalmopathy.

The sample consisted of peripheral blood mononuclear cells (PBMCs), taken at new diagnosis, from a patient treated with antithyroid drugs. The receptors derive from a woman aged 35-65 years with Graves disease. Each CDR3 is given with its conserved first and last residue. A D gene is named only where the DNA matches it firmly. Part of the rows lack a size; the others show once, few, many or a class for expanded clones.

clone size,J gene,V gene,D gene,CDR3 protein,CDR3 DNA
NA,TRBJ2-1,TRBV5-1,TRBD2,CASSGSSGGGYNEQFF,TGCGCCAGCAGCGGTTCTAGCGGGGGGGGTTACAATGAGCAGTTCTTC
many,TRBJ2-7,TRBV20-1,TRBD2,CSAGTSGGAVEQYF,TGCAGTGCTGGGACTAGCGGGGGGGCTGTCGAGCAGTACTTC
few,TRBJ1-4,TRBV10-2,TRBD1,CASSADPTGATKLFF,TGCGCCAGCAGTGCGGACCCGACAGGGGCGACAAAACTGTTTTTT
few,TRBJ1-1,TRBV6-5,NA,CASSYSAGLVTLAFF,TGTGCCAGCAGTTACTCAGCAGGGCTGGTCACATTAGCTTTCTTT
many,TRBJ2-2,TRBV11-2,NA,CASSLLRVAGELFF,TGTGCCAGCAGCTTGCTTAGGGTCGCCGGGGAGCTGTTTTTT
few,TRBJ1-1,TRBV6-2/TRBV6-3,TRBD1,CASKMLGQTNTEAFF,TGTGCCAGCAAAATGCTGGGACAGACGAACACTGAAGCTTTCTTT
many,TRBJ2-1,TRBV7-9,NA,CASLLRDEQFF,TGTGCCAGCTTATTACGCGATGAGCAGTTCTTC
NA,TRBJ2-1,TRBV19,TRBD1,CASSTKFRDRDANEQFF,TGTGCCAGTAGTACGAAATTCCGGGACAGGGATGCCAATGAGCAGTTCTTC
many,TRBJ2-7,TRBV7-9,TRBD1,CASSSSRDREWYEQYF,TGTGCCAGCAGCTCCAGCCGGGACAGGGAATGGTACGAGCAGTACTTC
many,TRBJ1-6,TRBV16,NA,CASRQARNNSPLHF,TGTGCCAGCAGACAGGCACGGAATAATTCACCCCTCCACTTT
many,TRBJ2-7,TRBV18,TRBD2,CASSEPSGGIYEQYF,TGTGCCAGCTCGGAGCCTAGCGGGGGAATATACGAGCAGTACTTC
many,TRBJ1-2,TRBV6-5,TRBD1,CASSYQDRGYGYTF,TGTGCCAGCAGTTACCAGGACAGGGGCTATGGCTACACCTTC
many,TRBJ1-2,TRBV6-1,NA,CASTPEGPVYGYTF,TGTGCCAGCACCCCGGAGGGACCCGTCTATGGCTACACCTTC
many,TRBJ2-1,TRBV7-9,TRBD1,CASGAGGGNEQFF,TGTGCCAGCGGTGCAGGGGGTGGCAATGAGCAGTTCTTC
many,TRBJ1-2,TRBV12-3/TRBV12-4,NA,CASSTSDTVYGYTF,TGTGCCAGCAGTACCTCCGACACCGTCTATGGCTACACCTTC
many,TRBJ2-2,TRBV7-9,TRBD2,CASSLSTSSLFF,TGTGCCAGCAGCTTATCGACTAGCAGTCTGTTTTTT
many,TRBJ2-5,TRBV7-9,TRBD2,CASSLGTSSKETQYF,TGTGCCAGCAGCTTGGGGACTAGCTCGAAGGAGACCCAGTACTTC
few,TRBJ2-3,TRBV29-1,TRBD2,CSVEGGLAGADTQYF,TGCAGCGTTGAAGGGGGACTAGCGGGGGCAGATACGCAGTATTTT
few,TRBJ1-1,TRBV6-1,NA,CASRQYSNTEAFF,TGTGCCAGCAGACAGTACTCTAACACTGAAGCTTTCTTT
NA,TRBJ2-6,TRBV6-2/TRBV6-3,NA,CASSRSTGPSSGANVLTF,TGTGCCAGCAGTCGCTCGACAGGCCCGAGCTCTGGGGCCAACGTCCTGACTTTC
NA,TRBJ1-6,TRBV9,NA,CASSVGPGANSPLHF,TGTGCCAGCAGCGTCGGCCCCGGGGCGAATTCACCCCTCCACTTT
NA,TRBJ1-5,TRBV19,TRBD1,CASSSDRAQHF,TGTGCCAGTAGTTCCGACAGGGCCCAGCATTTT
few,TRBJ1-3,TRBV3-1,TRBD1,CASSQDWRQGENTIYF,TGTGCCAGCAGCCAAGATTGGCGACAGGGCGAAAACACCATATATTTT
many,TRBJ2-7,TRBV20-1,TRBD2,CSARDGTSVSYEQYF,TGCAGTGCTAGAGATGGGACTAGCGTCTCCTACGAGCAGTACTTC
NA,TRBJ2-1,TRBV28,TRBD1,CASSLPGGQVYNEQFF,TGTGCCAGCAGTTTACCAGGGGGACAGGTCTACAATGAGCAGTTCTTC
NA,TRBJ2-1,TRBV11-3,NA,CASSRLVNEQFF,TGTGCCAGCAGCCGCCTCGTGAATGAGCAGTTCTTC
many,TRBJ1-2,TRBV11-2,NA,CASSGESTAHYTF,TGTGCCAGCAGCGGGGAGTCGACAGCTCACTACACCTTC
few,TRBJ2-2,TRBV11-3,TRBD1,CASSLDGTGVGGELFF,TGTGCCAGCAGCTTAGATGGAACAGGGGTTGGCGGGGAGCTGTTTTTT
NA,TRBJ2-5,TRBV25-1,TRBD1,CASSELGQVEAQYF,TGTGCCAGCAGTGAATTGGGACAGGTTGAGGCCCAGTACTTC
NA,TRBJ2-7,TRBV19,NA,CASSIGDGTYEQYF,TGTGCCAGTAGTATAGGGGACGGAACCTACGAGCAGTACTTC
many,TRBJ1-5,TRBV28,TRBD1,CASRQGTGRSNQPQHF,TGTGCCAGCAGACAAGGGACAGGAAGAAGCAATCAGCCCCAGCATTTT
few,TRBJ1-1,TRBV5-4,NA,CASRGQGTTFF,TGTGCCAGCCGTGGGCAGGGCACGACTTTCTTT
many,TRBJ1-1,TRBV7-2,NA,CASSLGLAREAFF,TGTGCCAGCAGCTTAGGGCTGGCCCGTGAAGCTTTCTTT
NA,TRBJ2-2,TRBV10-1,TRBD2,CASSPGGRTGELFF,TGCGCCAGCAGCCCGGGGGGGCGGACCGGGGAGCTGTTTTTT
many,TRBJ2-3,TRBV5-4,NA,CASSLMGGGDTQYF,TGTGCCAGCAGCTTAATGGGCGGAGGAGATACGCAGTATTTT
many,TRBJ1-1,TRBV28,NA,CATTAGSIGNTEAFF,TGTGCCACTACCGCCGGGTCTATCGGGAACACTGAAGCTTTCTTT